The clone carrying this T cell receptor (beta chain) was observed a handful of times. This entry comes from a study of blood T cell repertoires in COVID-19. Study context: Italy, Spain and the United States were the sources of the convalescent and acute COVID-19 samples.

The CDR3 runs 14 residues. The junction had 9 bases not matched to a gene; V was cut back by 10 bases and J by 1 base. Germline V gene data show CDR1 as LNHDA and CDR2 as SQIVND (reference sequence). Original processing methods: Counts of nucleated cells, estimated from reference gene primer amplification, were obtained. Here immunoSEQ multiplex PCR was the method, and the copy in TCRdb shows in-frame clones only, minus some. V and J calls plus clone size are reproduced from that table; the DNA served to infer D and trimming. Of some 95,000 clones listed, around 93% are singletons. Sequencing input: peripheral blood. V and J are TRBV19 and TRBJ1-1; 7 nucleotides line up with TRBD1. The receptor comes from a human donor with active COVID-19. The donor label of this sample is uncertain. CDR3 nucleotides: TGTGCCACCAAGATACAGGGGCCGAACACTGAAGCTTTCTTT. The encoded protein is CATKIQGPNTEAFF.